This TCR beta chain was captured by sequencing in a study of vaccination effects on CD4 cells after COVID-19. Across the whole study: Two recovered convalescent patients were sampled 16 days and one week pre-vaccination.

As to this clone: The antigen remains unidentified.

The CDR3 is 13 residues long. Germline loops: CDR1 SGHTS, CDR2 YDEGEE. Between the trimmed V and J ends, which lost 3 bases and 3 bases, there was a span of 9 bases. In the ViraFEST assay, antigen-specific CD4+ clonotypes were identified by expansion after peptide-pool stimulation. Between days 9 and 10 of culture, CD4+ T cells were separated out. This individual contracted SARS-CoV-2 between March and December 2020, as verified by PCR. For each well, some 2 million PBMC were cultured with 10 IU/ml IL-2 and 9 to 10 ug/ml peptides. Cultures had half their medium replaced with IL-2 medium on days 3 and 7. Sequenced by immunoSEQ multiplex PCR; TCRdb stores in-frame clones only, minus some. This sample has more than 35,000 clones, with around 70% found just once. Study-wide points: Post-vaccine spike-reactive clones in convalescents were mainly new vaccine-induced clones.

This clonotype was sampled from a human donor who had a prior SARS-CoV-2 infection. This rearrangement joins TRBV5-8 to TRBJ1-1; the D is unclear. Sequenced material: CD4+ T cells from PBMCs cultured with a peptide pool, taken before COVID-19 vaccination. For the CDR3, the DNA is TGTGCCAGCAGCTCCTACCAAGACACTGAAGCTTTCTTT. Protein product: CASSSYQDTEAFF.